The 27 T cell receptor beta chains given below trace back to one sample, sequenced in a study of CD8+CD57+ T cells in acquired aplastic anemia. The TCR beta profiling, which covered VDJ combination and CDR3 sequence, was carried out using genomic DNA as the template. MiXCR, applied by TCRdb to the reads, yields one record per CDR3 protein. The profile shows approximately 300,000 distinct CDR3 sequences, 50% to 65% of them singletons. Patients sequenced had flow cytometry evidence of CD8+CD57+ cell expansion. Sequenced sample: sorted CD4+, CD8+, or CD8+CD57+ T cells (not recorded which) from PBMCs. The receptor source for this set is a human donor with aplastic anemia.

This clonotype occurred many times. This chain connects TRBV2 to TRBJ1-6, with 10 bases fitting TRBD1. In germline, CDR1 is SNHLY, CDR2 FYNNEI. This CDR3 contains 15 residues. After removal of 2 bases from V and 10 bases from J, the junction contained 5 bases not matched to a gene. DNA of the CDR3: TGTGCCAGCAGTGAAAGACAGGGGGCATTCTCACCCCTCCACTTT. It yields the protein CASSERQGAFSPLHF. The full variable domain, completed using reference TRBV2 and TRBJ1-6, is EPEVTQTPSHQVTQMGQEVILRCVPISNHLYFYWYRQILGQKVEFLVSFYNNEISEKSEIFDDQFSVERPDGSNFTLKIRSTKLEDSAMYFCASSERQGAFSPLHFGNGTRLTVT.

This clonotype has at least ten counts. The rearrangement joins TRBV11-3 to TRBJ2-3; 10 nucleotides match TRBD2. Looked up from germline, CDR1 is SGHNT and CDR2 is YENEEA. The CDR3 runs 14 residues. The junction had 4 bases not matched to a gene; V was cut back by 4 bases and J by 6 bases. CDR3 bases: TGTGCCAGCAGCTATAGCGGGAGGCCCGATACGCAGTATTTT. Translated: CASSYSGRPDTQYF.

This clonotype was recorded once. This chain joins TRBV25-1 and TRBJ1-5; D remains ambiguous. CDR3 length: 12 amino acids. Deletions cut 8 bases from V and 10 bases from J, with 15 bases between. Germline V CDR1 and CDR2: MGHDK, SYGVNS. The CDR3: CASAWAGRPQHF. Here the CDR3 DNA reads TGTGCCAGCGCCTGGGCAGGTCGTCCCCAGCATTTT.

The V gene is TRBV12-3 or TRBV12-4, the J gene TRBJ2-5; tentative D call: TRBD1 (6 bases). V was cut by 6 bases and J by 3 bases, with 8 bases left in between. This CDR3 is 12 amino acids long. As DNA, the CDR3 is TGTGCCAGCAGAACAGGGAAAGAGACCCAGTACTTC. This sequence encodes CASRTGKETQYF.

The chain uses TRBV10-3 and TRBJ2-7; 7 bases map to TRBD2. There are 15 residues in the CDR3. Trimming cost V 6 bases and J 4 bases; bases outside gene matches: 12. The V gene's germline CDR1 is ENHRY and CDR2 SYGVKD. CDR3 residues: CAIRDGLDRIYEQYF. CDR3 DNA: TGTGCCATCAGAGATGGACTAGATCGCATATACGAGCAGTACTTC.

Many counts were recorded for this clonotype. Its ends do not fully match the called genes, so a read error is possible. The J gene is TRBJ2-2, the V gene TRBV5-1, with D uncertain. Germline lookup yields CDR1 SGHRS and CDR2 YFSETQ. The CDR3 has 14 residues. The CDR3 is CAGRSALVSGELFF. Here the CDR3 DNA reads TGCGCCGGCAGAAGCGCTCTAGTCTCCGGGGAGCTGTTTTTT.

As DNA, the CDR3 is TGTGCCAGCAGCCCCATACTAGCGGGAGTAGGCGAGCAGTACTTC. Translating it yields CASSPILAGVGEQYF. The chain is built from TRBV2 and TRBJ2-7, with 11 positions matching TRBD2. Losses at the gene ends were 6 bases for V and 6 bases for J; bases not matched to a gene: 10. This CDR3 has 15 amino acids. From germline, CDR1 is SNHLY and CDR2 FYNNEI.

The chain carries TRBV12-3 or TRBV12-4 and TRBJ2-1, with TRBD2 matching 10 bases. The CDR3 has 15 residues. Trimming at V came to 6 bases and at J to 5 bases, leaving 7 bases not matched to a gene. CDR3 region: CASSQVSGGDNEQFF. CDR3 bases: TGTGCCAGCAGCCAAGTCAGCGGGGGGGACAATGAGCAGTTCTTC.

Note on this clonotype: With a much larger clone just one base away, this may be a read error. This chain uses TRBV27 with TRBJ1-2; TRBD1 is a possible D gene (6 bases). Trimming removed 9 bases from V and 4 bases from J, with 6 bases in between. Germline V gene lookup returns CDR1 MNHEY and CDR2 SMNVEV (reference sequence). The CDR3 consists of 10 residues. The CDR3 reads CARDSYGYTF. CDR3 DNA: TGTGCCAGGGACAGCTATGGCTACACCTTC.

This clonotype has a handful of counts. The rearrangement uses TRBV10-3 and TRBJ2-5; 12 positions agree with TRBD2. Germline V gene lookup returns CDR1 ENHRY and CDR2 SYGVKD. This CDR3 is built from 16 residues. V shed 7 bases and J 7 bases; nucleotides not matched to a gene: 13. CDR3 DNA: TGTGCCATCACCTCGGGGACTAGCGGGTTAGGGGGGACCCAGTACTTC. The encoded protein is CAITSGTSGLGGTQYF.

This clonotype appeared a few times. V usage is TRBV20-1 and J usage is TRBJ1-6, with 9 bases fitting TRBD1. The germline V gene has CDR1 DFQATT and CDR2 SNEGSKA (reference sequence). The CDR3 totals 13 residues. Trimming cost V 6 bases and J 7 bases; bases outside gene matches: 4. The CDR3 nucleotides read TGCAGTGCCTGGACAGGGGTGAATTCACCCCTCCACTTT. This sequence encodes CSAWTGVNSPLHF.

This clonotype has a single count. This chain joins TRBV10-2 and TRBJ1-1, with D maybe TRBD1 (6 bases). Per the germline V gene, CDR1 is WSHSY and CDR2 is SAAADI. V was cut by 3 bases and J by 10 bases, with 12 bases left in between. There are 12 residues in the CDR3. The CDR3 protein is CASSDPRGRAFF. Here the CDR3 DNA reads TGCGCCAGCAGTGACCCCAGGGGTCGAGCTTTCTTT.

The rearrangement links TRBV5-6 to TRBJ2-5; TRBD2 matches at 13 bases. CDR3 length: 16 amino acids. Germline values: CDR1 SGHDT, CDR2 YYEEEE. V shed 3 bases, J shed 5 bases, and the junction held 7 bases outside the gene matches. The CDR3 loop is CASSSGLAGAPETQYF. The DNA for the CDR3 is TGTGCCAGCAGCTCCGGACTAGCGGGAGCTCCGGAGACCCAGTACTTC.

The gene calls are TRBV10-2 and TRBJ2-3; 15 nucleotides align to TRBD2. The CDR3 totals 17 residues. The germline V gene encodes CDR1 WSHSY and CDR2 SAAADI. The trim removed 6 bases at V and 3 bases at J, leaving 7 bases unmatched. The CDR3 protein is CASRRTSGRAPTDTQYF. The CDR3 DNA reads TGCGCCAGCAGGAGGACTAGCGGGAGGGCCCCAACAGATACGCAGTATTTT.

This clonotype was seen repeatedly, ten times or more. This sequence joins TRBV7-9 and TRBJ1-2; no clear D. There are 13 residues in the CDR3. Per the germline V gene, CDR1 is SEHNR and CDR2 is FQNEAQ (reference sequence). The ends were cut back, 3 bases at V and 1 base at J, with 6 bases in the middle. The CDR3 reads CASSFDLNYGYTF. DNA for the CDR3: TGTGCCAGCAGCTTTGATCTTAACTATGGCTACACCTTC. Variable domain in full (rest from reference TRBV7-9 and TRBJ1-2): DTGVSQNPRHKITKRGQNVTFRCDPISEHNRLYWYRQTLGQGPEFLTYFQNEAQLEKSRLLSDRFSAERPKGSFSTLEIQRTEQGDSAMYLCASSFDLNYGYTFGSGTRLTVV.

At least ten counts were recorded for this clonotype. The V and J genes are TRBV6-1 and TRBJ1-3; D is undetermined. Germline CDR1 MNHNS, CDR2 SASEGT. The CDR3 has 14 residues. V shed 2 bases and J shed 4 bases, with 9 bases lying between them. CDR3 nucleotides: TGTGCCAGCAGTGAACGGGCCGCCGGAAACACCATATATTTT. Its protein is CASSERAAGNTIYF.

This clonotype was detected ten times or more. This chain joins TRBV7-9 and TRBJ1-4, with D possibly TRBD1 on 6 matching bases. The CDR3 loop spans 13 amino acids. V lost 5 bases and J lost 11, with 15 bases in between. The germline V gene has CDR1 SEHNR and CDR2 FQNEAQ (reference sequence). In DNA, the CDR3 is TGTGCCAGCAGCCGGGACACCAGCTTTAAACTGTTTTTT. It yields the protein CASSRDTSFKLFF.

The rearrangement joins TRBV20-1 to TRBJ2-7, with TRBD2 matching 9 bases. V lost 3 bases to trimming and J lost 9 bases; unmatched junction nucleotides: 9. The CDR3 is made up of 13 amino acids. Germline V gene lookup returns CDR1 DFQATT and CDR2 SNEGSKA (reference sequence). The CDR3 protein is CSARVAGGQAQYF. CDR3 nucleotides: TGCAGTGCTAGGGTGGCGGGGGGGCAAGCGCAGTACTTC.

This clonotype was seen only a few times. V and J are TRBV9 and TRBJ2-5; 13 bases align to TRBD2. This CDR3 contains 15 residues. Per the germline V gene, CDR1 is SGDLS and CDR2 is YYNGEE. V lost 3 bases and J lost 7; bases outside the gene matches: 6. The CDR3 loop is CASSGTSGGVGTQYF. In nucleotides, the CDR3 is TGTGCCAGCAGCGGGACTAGCGGGGGCGTGGGGACCCAGTACTTC. Together with reference TRBV9 and TRBJ2-5, the CDR3 gives the full variable domain: DSGVTQTPKHLITATGQRVTLRCSPRSGDLSVYWYQQSLDQGLQFLIQYYNGEERAKGNILERFSAQQFPDLHSELNLSSLELGDSALYFCASSGTSGGVGTQYFGPGTRLLVL.

The chain is built from TRBV5-4 and TRBJ2-5; 11 nucleotides align to TRBD1. The J call may be faulty, since TRBJ2-7 better matches the DNA end. The length of the CDR3 is 16 residues. In germline, CDR1 is SGHNT, CDR2 YYREEE (reference sequence). This CDR3 is CASSAGRDRGFYEQYF. As DNA, the CDR3 is TGTGCCAGTTCCGCCGGCCGGGACAGGGGGTTTTACGAGCAGTACTTC.

V gene TRBV7-2 combines with J gene TRBJ2-5, with D unclear. Trimming pared 4 bases from V and 2 bases from J, leaving 17 bases between. Germline CDR1 is SGHTA and CDR2 is FQGNSA. The CDR3 runs to 16 residues. The CDR3 loop reads CASSWGITNKQETQYF. The CDR3 DNA sequence: TGTGCCAGCAGCTGGGGAATTACTAACAAGCAAGAGACCCAGTACTTC. The full variable domain, with the rest looked up from reference TRBV7-2 and TRBJ2-5, is GAGVSQSPSNKVTEKGKDVELRCDPISGHTALYWYRQSLGQGLEFLIYFQGNSAPDKSGLPSDRFSAERTGGSVSTLTIQRTQQEDSAVYLCASSWGITNKQETQYFGPGTRLLVL.

The chain carries TRBV7-9 and TRBJ2-5, with TRBD2 matching over 7 bases. Looked up from germline, CDR1 is SEHNR and CDR2 is FQNEAQ (reference sequence). The CDR3 is 13 residues long. Germline trimming cut 8 bases from V and 5 bases from J; bases unmatched to any gene: 8. This CDR3 reads CASGGGPEETQYF. The CDR3 DNA is TGTGCCAGCGGGGGAGGGCCTGAGGAGACCCAGTACTTC.

This chain uses TRBV15 with TRBJ2-7; D possibly matches TRBD1 or TRBD2 (5 bases each). This CDR3 comprises 14 residues. The germline V gene has CDR1 LNHNV and CDR2 YYDKDF (reference sequence). V was shortened by 5 bases and J by 3 bases, with 14 bases between the two germline ends. The CDR3 reads CATSGDLSLYEQYF. The CDR3 DNA is TGTGCCACCAGCGGGGACCTGTCCCTCTACGAGCAGTACTTC.

This clonotype was seen at least ten times. The V and J genes are TRBV5-1 and TRBJ1-2, with D possibly TRBD1 on 6 matching bases. The V gene's germline CDR1 is SGHRS and CDR2 YFSETQ. Trimming took off 4 bases at V and 4 bases at J, with 17 bases between the two ends. The CDR3 spans 15 residues. Written as DNA, the CDR3 is TGCGCCAGCAGCGACTCGGGAGGGGGGTTCTATGGCTACACCTTC. This sequence encodes CASSDSGGGFYGYTF.

Details on this clonotype: The junction shows a germline mismatch at one end, possibly a read error. V is TRBV24-1 and J is TRBJ2-6; possible D gene TRBD1, 6 bases. The CDR3 consists of 15 residues. The germline V gene has CDR1 KGHDR and CDR2 SFDVKD. The CDR3 DNA follows: TGTACCACCAGTGAAACAGGGTCTGGGGCCAACGTCCTGACTTTC. This codes for CTTSETGSGANVLTF.

The rearrangement uses TRBV29-1 and TRBJ1-2; 8 positions match TRBD1. The J segment lost 8 bases and the V segment lost 1 base, leaving 6 bases of the junction unmatched. The germline V gene has CDR1 SQVTM and CDR2 ANQGSEA. The CDR3 extends over 13 amino acids. The CDR3 sequence: CSVEGQGARGYTF. CDR3 coding DNA: TGCAGCGTTGAAGGCCAGGGGGCAAGGGGCTACACCTTC.

This clonotype was counted many times. The rearrangement links TRBV3-1 to TRBJ1-2, with D unclear. V lost 1 base and J lost 8, with 5 bases in between. CDR3 length: 11 residues. Germline assignment: CDR1 LGHDT and CDR2 YNNKEL (reference sequence). CDR3 residues: CASSQGGGYTF. CDR3 in DNA: TGTGCCAGCAGCCAAGGTGGGGGCTACACCTTC.